This TCR beta chain appears in the sequencing data of a study of T cell responses to AZD1222 COVID-19 vaccine. Study-wide background: Analyses pooled second doses at about 4 or about 12 weeks.

V was pared by 2 bases and J by 9 bases, with 20 bases between. The CDR3 runs 15 residues. Looked up from germline, CDR1 is GTSNPN and CDR2 is SVGIG (reference sequence). Clones were read by immunoSEQ multiplex PCR, and TCRdb kept only the in-frame ones, dropping some. The sample yields over 100,000 clones, 89% seen once. The sample consisted of peripheral blood, taken on day 0 of AZD1222 vaccination. The clonotype originates from an adult in good health. J is TRBJ1-5 and V is TRBV30; D is unclear. The CDR3 sequence: CAWSTRRQNGPPQHF. CDR3 in DNA: TGTGCCTGGAGTACGAGACGTCAAAATGGGCCGCCCCAGCATTTT.